One and the same sample provided the 21 T cell receptor beta chains below, sequenced in a study of T cells after posttransplantation cyclophosphamide. Only in-frame clones appear in the TCRdb table, and some are missing; sequencing was by immunoSEQ multiplex PCR. The sample lists some 40,000 clones, none appearing once, the ten largest making up approximately 5.9%. The sequenced sample was PBMCs. Source of these receptors: a man aged 30 to 39 in good health and a related stem cell transplant donor.

This clone was seen repeatedly, ten times or more. The chain carries TRBV19 and TRBJ2-7; maybe TRBD1 (7 bases). The CDR3 contains 17 residues. Germline assignment: CDR1 LNHDA and CDR2 SQIVND (reference sequence). The ends were cut back, 3 bases at V and 4 bases at J, with 22 bases in the middle. CDR3 residues: CASSISVNAGQPYEQYF. CDR3 bases: TGTGCCAGTAGTATCTCAGTCAACGCGGGACAGCCATACGAGCAGTACTTC.

This clone was detected ten times or more. The V gene is TRBV24-1, the J gene TRBJ1-4, with TRBD1 matching 8 bases. CDR3 length equals 15 residues. Trimming took 2 bases from V and 4 from J; bases not matched to a gene: 2. Germline V gene data show CDR1 as KGHDR and CDR2 as SFDVKD. Written as DNA, the CDR3 is TGTGCCACCAGTGATTCGACAGGGGATAATGAAAAACTGTTTTTT. Protein: CATSDSTGDNEKLFF.

This clone was counted ten times or more. The V gene is TRBV7-9, the J gene TRBJ1-1, with D perhaps TRBD1 (6 bases). Trimming took off 5 bases at V and 5 bases at J, with 9 bases between the two ends. The CDR3 covers 12 residues. CDR1 is SEHNR, CDR2 FQNEAQ, per germline (reference sequence). The DNA of the CDR3 is TGTGCCAGCAGCCCGGGGACAACTGAAGCTTTCTTT. Translation gives CASSPGTTEAFF. The variable domain in full, completed from reference TRBV7-9 and TRBJ1-1, reads DTGVSQNPRHKITKRGQNVTFRCDPISEHNRLYWYRQTLGQGPEFLTYFQNEAQLEKSRLLSDRFSAERPKGSFSTLEIQRTEQGDSAMYLCASSPGTTEAFFGQGTRLTVV.

This clone was seen ten or more times. This CDR3 is CASSLDRGVEQYF. CDR3 coding DNA: TGTGCCAGCAGCTTAGATCGGGGGGTCGAGCAGTACTTC. V gene TRBV11-2 combines with J gene TRBJ2-7; 7 positions match TRBD2. Germline CDR1 and CDR2: SGHAT and FQNNGV. V trimming: 0 bases; J trimming: 6 bases; junction bases outside the gene matches: 2. The CDR3 has 13 residues.

This clone appeared many times. The rearrangement uses TRBV5-4 and TRBJ1-3; D is possibly TRBD1 (6 bases). CDR1 SGHNT and CDR2 YYREEE come from the germline V gene (reference sequence). Trimming left V 5 bases short and J 0 bases short, with 12 bases between. The CDR3 runs 15 residues. The CDR3 DNA is TGTGCCAGCAGTTCTACAGGGTCCTCTGGAAACACCATATATTTT. It translates to CASSSTGSSGNTIYF. The full variable domain, in which reference TRBV5-4 and TRBJ1-3 provide the parts outside the CDR3, is ETGVTQSPTHLIKTRGQQVTLRCSSQSGHNTVSWYQQALGQGPQFIFQYYREEENGRGNFPPRFSGLQFPNYSSELNVNALELDDSALYLCASSSTGSSGNTIYFGEGSWLTVV.

This clone was observed at least ten times. The V and J genes are TRBV24-1 and TRBJ2-3, with D tentatively TRBD1 (6 bases). Trimming cost V 3 bases and J 10 bases, with 16 bases left between them. Germline loops: CDR1 KGHDR, CDR2 SFDVKD. The CDR3 extends over 14 amino acids. The CDR3 region has the DNA TGTGCCACCAGTGATGTCCCCGGACAGAGCCCGCAGTATTTT. This codes for CATSDVPGQSPQYF.

This clone came up many times. The V gene is TRBV7-2, the J gene TRBJ2-3; maybe TRBD2 (5 bases). V dropped 1 base and J dropped 6 bases, with 14 bases sitting between them. The length of the CDR3 is 15 residues. Per germline, CDR1 SGHTA and CDR2 FQGNSA. The CDR3 protein is CASSLVWTSTDTQYF. CDR3 in DNA: TGTGCCAGCAGCTTAGTTTGGACTTCTACTGATACGCAGTATTTT.

Ten or more counts support this clone. The chain carries TRBV28 and TRBJ1-1, with TRBD1 as a possible D gene (6 bases). CDR1 and CDR2 (germline): MDHEN, SYDVKM. Between the trimmed V and J ends, which lost 6 bases and 6 bases, there was a span of 23 bases. The CDR3 extends over 16 amino acids. In nucleotides, the CDR3 is TGTGCCAGCAGCGCAAGGGGGTCGGGGCTAAGGTCTGAAGCTTTCTTT. This gives the protein CASSARGSGLRSEAFF. Variable domain in full (rest from reference TRBV28 and TRBJ1-1): DVKVTQSSRYLVKRTGEKVFLECVQDMDHENMFWYRQDPGLGLRLIYFSYDVKMKEKGDIPEGYSVSREKKERFSLILESASTNQTSMYLCASSARGSGLRSEAFFGQGTRLTVV.

This clone was recorded at least ten times. The genes are TRBV5-8 and TRBJ1-5; D gene uncertain. Trimming took off 2 bases at V and 7 bases at J, with 4 bases between the two ends. Germline CDR1 SGHTS, CDR2 YDEGEE. The CDR3 contains 11 residues. This CDR3 is CASSLGQPQHF. The CDR3 bases are TGTGCCAGCAGCTTAGGCCAGCCCCAGCATTTT.

This clone was counted at least ten times. V usage is TRBV7-9 and J usage is TRBJ2-7, with D uncertain. CDR3 size: 14 residues. Germline V lookup: CDR1 SEHNR, CDR2 FQNEAQ (reference sequence). Between the trimmed V and J ends, which lost 6 bases and 1 base, there was a span of 13 bases. CDR3 in amino acids: CASSSSMKSYEQYF. In DNA, the CDR3 is TGTGCCAGCAGTTCAAGCATGAAATCCTACGAGCAGTACTTC.

This clone was counted ten times or more. The rearrangement links TRBV25-1 to TRBJ2-1, with D possibly being TRBD2 (6 bases). Germline assignment: CDR1 MGHDK and CDR2 SYGVNS. The CDR3 length is 13 residues. V was shortened by 5 bases and J by 7 bases, with 12 bases between the two germline ends. The CDR3 sequence is CASSIGGWNEQFF. The CDR3 DNA sequence: TGTGCCAGCAGTATCGGGGGTTGGAATGAGCAGTTCTTC.

This clone was seen ten or more times. The chain recombines TRBV7-9 with TRBJ2-3; 7 bases fit TRBD1. This CDR3 spans 14 amino acids. V trimming: 2 bases; J trimming: 6 bases; junction bases outside the gene matches: 5. Germline lookup yields CDR1 SEHNR and CDR2 FQNEAQ (reference sequence). The chain's CDR3 is CASSLKGGVDTQYF. Here the CDR3 DNA reads TGTGCCAGCAGCTTAAAAGGGGGCGTCGATACGCAGTATTTT.

This clone was recorded at least ten times. V usage is TRBV6-5 and J usage is TRBJ1-4; D is ambiguous. CDR1 is MNHEY and CDR2 is SVGAGI in the germline V gene. Trimming removed 6 bases from V and 15 bases from J, with 14 bases in between. CDR3 length equals 11 residues. The CDR3 region is CASSPRKRVFF. CDR3 nucleotides: TGTGCCAGCAGCCCCAGGAAAAGGGTGTTTTTT.

This clone was counted at least ten times. J is TRBJ1-4 and V is TRBV19; the match to TRBD1 covers 7 bases. Per the germline V gene, CDR1 is LNHDA and CDR2 is SQIVND (reference sequence). The CDR3 is 14 residues long. V was clipped by 4 bases and J by 7 bases; unmatched bases: 6. For the CDR3, the DNA is TGTGCCAGTAGTACCACAGGGGCAGGTGAAAAACTGTTTTTT. This gives the protein CASSTTGAGEKLFF.

Ten or more counts support this clone. V gene TRBV7-2 combines with J gene TRBJ2-1, with 16 bases fitting TRBD2. Trimming cost V 5 bases and J 10 bases; bases outside gene matches: 8. Germline CDR1 reads SGHTA; CDR2 reads FQGNSA. CDR3 length: 16 amino acids. This CDR3 reads CASSPPGLAGGMEQFF. CDR3 bases: TGTGCCAGCAGCCCTCCGGGACTAGCGGGGGGGATGGAGCAGTTCTTC.

The sample holds many counts of this clone. The chain is built from TRBV29-1 and TRBJ2-1; possible D gene TRBD2, 6 bases. Per germline, CDR1 SQVTM and CDR2 ANQGSEA. There are 13 residues in the CDR3. The chain's CDR3 is CASLPLGGHEQFF. Written as DNA, the CDR3 is TGCGCGAGCCTGCCCTTGGGGGGACATGAGCAGTTCTTC.

This clone appeared many times. The genes are TRBV2 and TRBJ2-7, with D possibly TRBD1 on 5 matching bases. V lost 4 bases and J lost 6, with 13 bases in between. The CDR3 covers 13 residues. Germline V CDR1 and CDR2: SNHLY, FYNNEI. CDR3 protein: CASSATEESEQYF. The DNA of the CDR3 is TGTGCCAGCAGTGCGACAGAAGAGTCCGAGCAGTACTTC.

This clone was seen more than once but under ten times. The genes are TRBV7-8 and TRBJ2-7; D unclear. The CDR3 runs 13 residues. Trimming removed 4 bases at V and 2 bases at J, with 9 bases between. CDR1 SGHVS and CDR2 FQNEAQ come from the germline V gene. In nucleotides, the CDR3 is TGTGCCAGCAGCTCAAGGGTTCCCTACGAGCAGTACTTC. It encodes CASSSRVPYEQYF.

The chain links TRBV19 to TRBJ2-3; TRBD2 might be the D (5 bases). The CDR3 is 16 residues long. Per the germline V gene, CDR1 is LNHDA and CDR2 is SQIVND (reference sequence). V lost 5 bases to trimming and J lost 3 bases, with 18 bases between them. CDR3 DNA: TGTGCCAGTAGTCCCCAGCGGAGGTCCAGGACAGATACGCAGTATTTT. It yields the protein CASSPQRRSRTDTQYF.

This clone came up many times. DNA for the CDR3: TGTGCCAGCAGTGAACTCACAGGGGCGTCATATGGCTACACCTTC. Translated, it gives CASSELTGASYGYTF. The V call is TRBV6-1, the J call TRBJ1-2, with TRBD1 identical over 7 bases. The CDR3 contains 15 residues. After removal of 2 bases from V and 5 bases from J, the junction contained 8 bases not matched to a gene. Per germline, CDR1 MNHNS and CDR2 SASEGT.

This clone was recorded at least ten times. The chain is built from TRBV19 and TRBJ1-5, with a possible D match to TRBD1 (5 bases). V shed 3 bases and J shed 3 bases, with 12 bases lying between them. This CDR3 has 15 amino acids. Looked up from germline, CDR1 is LNHDA and CDR2 is SQIVND (reference sequence). CDR3 nucleotides: TGTGCCAGTAGTATCGGGGGTAACCCCAATCAGCCCCAGCATTTT. Translating gives CASSIGGNPNQPQHF.